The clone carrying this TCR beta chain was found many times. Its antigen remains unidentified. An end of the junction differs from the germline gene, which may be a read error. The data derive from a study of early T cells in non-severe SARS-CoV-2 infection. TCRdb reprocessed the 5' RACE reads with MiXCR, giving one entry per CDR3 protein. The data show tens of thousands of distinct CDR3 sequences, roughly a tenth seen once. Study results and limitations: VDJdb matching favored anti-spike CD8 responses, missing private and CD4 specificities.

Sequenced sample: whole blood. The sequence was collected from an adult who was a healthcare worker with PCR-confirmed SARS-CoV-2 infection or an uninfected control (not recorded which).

CDR3 nucleotide sequence: TGTGCCAGCAGCTCCGCAGGGACAGGGATTTACGGGCAGTACTTC. Residues: CASSSAGTGIYGQYF. This chain connects TRBV7-2 to TRBJ2-7; TRBD1 matches 9 bases. Germline lookup yields CDR1 SGHTA and CDR2 FQGNSA. This CDR3 contains 15 residues.